Each of the 19 T cell receptor beta chains below was sequenced from the same sample in a study of T cell repertoires in cytomegalovirus infection. Using its own MiXCR run on the reads, TCRdb lists one record per CDR3 protein. The sample includes approximately 770,000 distinct CDR3 sequences, 25% to 30% seen only once; the top ten take 13%. These receptors lack a known antigen. The sample was cultured CD8+ T cells from PBMCs, taken from culture after CMV antigen stimulation. The receptors were gathered from a human donor in good health (CMV status not recorded). Some clones in this sample may be carry-over from other donors' samples.

V is TRBV19 and J is TRBJ1-5; D is unresolved. Trimming shortened V by 2 bases and J by 3 bases, and 11 bases separated the two germline ends. Germline V gene lookup returns CDR1 LNHDA and CDR2 SQIVND (reference sequence). CDR3 length: 15 amino acids. This CDR3 reads CASSIRGTSNQPQHF. The CDR3, as DNA: TGTGCCAGTAGTATAAGAGGCACTTCCAATCAGCCCCAGCATTTT. The full variable domain, its missing parts supplied by reference TRBV19 and TRBJ1-5, is DGGITQSPKYLFRKEGQNVTLSCEQNLNHDAMYWYRQDPGQGLRLIYYSQIVNDFQKGDIAEGYSVSREKKESFPLTVTSAQKNPTAFYLCASSIRGTSNQPQHFGDGTRLSIL.

This rearrangement joins TRBV4-2 to TRBJ2-1, with TRBD2 identical over 11 bases. In germline, CDR1 is LGHNA, CDR2 YNFKEQ. V trimming: 0 bases; J trimming: 5 bases; junction bases outside the gene matches: 6. The CDR3 spans 17 residues. CDR3 loop: CASSQESSGGANNEQFF. The CDR3 coding sequence is TGTGCCAGCAGCCAAGAGAGTAGCGGGGGGGCCAACAATGAGCAGTTCTTC.

This clonotype has only a few counts. The chain carries TRBV3-1 and TRBJ2-1, with TRBD2 identical over 10 bases. The CDR3 is 15 amino acids. Trimming removed 4 bases from V and 10 bases from J; junction bases left unmatched: 10. Germline V gene lookup returns CDR1 LGHDT and CDR2 YNNKEL (reference sequence). The CDR3 DNA reads as TGTGCCAGCAGCCCCTACAGCGGGGGGGCACCCGAGCAGTTCTTC. Protein: CASSPYSGGAPEQFF.

In its sample, this clonotype was seen many times. The chain is built from TRBV7-8 and TRBJ2-6; D is perhaps TRBD2 (6 bases). The germline V gene has CDR1 SGHVS and CDR2 FQNEAQ. The CDR3 extends over 17 amino acids. Trimming took off 3 bases at V and 1 base at J, with 13 bases between the two ends. This chain's CDR3 is CASSLPSAGSGANVLTF. In DNA, the CDR3 is TGTGCCAGCAGCTTGCCATCCGCGGGGTCTGGGGCCAACGTCCTGACTTTC.

The chain uses TRBV19 and TRBJ1-2; TRBD1 is a possible D gene (5 bases). V was pared by 3 bases and J by 2 bases, with 10 bases between. Germline values: CDR1 LNHDA, CDR2 SQIVND (reference sequence). The CDR3 has 14 residues. CDR3 coding DNA: TGTGCCAGTAGTATCTCGCAGGGAAACTATGGCTACACCTTC. Its protein is CASSISQGNYGYTF.

The genes are TRBV15 and TRBJ1-1; maybe TRBD1 (5 bases). CDR1 is LNHNV, CDR2 YYDKDF, per germline (reference sequence). The V end lost 4 bases, the J end lost 8 bases, and 8 bases lay between the germline ends. The CDR3 has 11 residues. CDR3 sequence: CATSISGEAFF. The CDR3 DNA sequence: TGTGCCACCAGCATTTCAGGGGAAGCTTTCTTT.

The V call is TRBV5-6, the J call TRBJ2-2, with D maybe TRBD1 (6 bases). V was pared by 5 bases and J by 3 bases, with 23 bases between. Germline loops: CDR1 SGHDT, CDR2 YYEEEE. The CDR3 sequence is 18 residues long. The CDR3 region has the DNA TGTGCCAGCAGTCCCCCTGAACAGGGTGCGTTCGACACCGGGGAGCTGTTTTTT. Translation: CASSPPEQGAFDTGELFF.

This chain joins TRBV29-1 and TRBJ1-2; 9 bases fit TRBD1. The CDR3 is 13 residues long. Per germline, CDR1 SQVTM and CDR2 ANQGSEA. The V segment lost 4 bases and the J segment 6 bases; nucleotides outside the gene matches: 6. The CDR3 spells CSVGTGESHGYTF. For the CDR3, the DNA is TGCAGCGTTGGGACAGGGGAAAGCCATGGCTACACCTTC.

V and J are TRBV6-8 and TRBJ1-1, with a tentative D call TRBD1 (5 bases). Germline CDR1 is MNHGY and CDR2 is SAAAGT. With 6 bases removed from V and 2 bases from J, the gap between germline ends came to 22 bases. The CDR3 runs 17 residues. This CDR3 reads CASSYTMGVDLNTEAFF. The CDR3 DNA follows: TGTGCCAGCAGCTACACGATGGGGGTGGACCTAAACACTGAAGCTTTCTTT.

The gene calls are TRBV7-2 and TRBJ2-3; TRBD2 matches 11 bases. Trimming took 1 base from V and 14 from J; bases not matched to a gene: 2. The germline V gene has CDR1 SGHTA and CDR2 FQGNSA. The CDR3 runs 12 residues. The CDR3 loop is CASSLGLAGGYF. The CDR3, as DNA: TGTGCCAGCAGCTTAGGGCTAGCGGGGGGGTATTTT.

A word on this clonotype: A much larger clone sits a single nucleotide away, making a read error possible. This chain links TRBV27 with TRBJ2-2; D uncertain. The CDR3 sequence is 14 residues long. Germline-derived CDR1 and CDR2 are MNHEY and SMNVEV (reference sequence). The CDR3 here is CVSSPGPYTGELFF. In nucleotides, the CDR3 is TGTGTCAGCAGTCCAGGTCCTTACACCGGGGAGCTGTTTTTT.

This clonotype has more than one count but fewer than ten. The V and J genes are TRBV5-6 and TRBJ2-1; D might be TRBD1 (5 bases). Trimming took 0 bases from V and 0 from J, leaving 13 bases between them. This CDR3 has 17 amino acids. Germline loops: CDR1 SGHDT, CDR2 YYEEEE. The CDR3 DNA is TGTGCCAGCAGCTTGGGTTGGACAACCAGCTCCTACAATGAGCAGTTCTTC. Translating it yields CASSLGWTTSSYNEQFF.

This clonotype was seen a handful of times. The rearrangement uses TRBV4-1 and TRBJ1-2; tentatively, D is TRBD1 (5 bases). Trimming took off 0 bases at V and 4 bases at J, with 12 bases between the two ends. CDR1 and CDR2 from the germline V gene are MGHRA and YSYEKL. This CDR3 has 15 residues. The CDR3 DNA follows: TGCGCCAGCAGCCAAGAGGGACTGGTGGGCTATGGCTACACCTTC. Its translation is CASSQEGLVGYGYTF.

The chain couples TRBV29-1 to TRBJ2-2; 11 bases are a match to TRBD1. J was trimmed by 6 bases and V by 7 bases; bases with no gene match: 10. The length of the CDR3 is 15 residues. CDR1 and CDR2 (germline): SQVTM, ANQGSEA. The CDR3 loop is CSDRDRGVRPGELFF. DNA for the CDR3: TGCAGCGACCGGGACAGGGGGGTCCGACCCGGGGAGCTGTTTTTT.

The rearrangement joins TRBV25-1 to TRBJ1-2, with D perhaps TRBD1 (5 bases). CDR1 is MGHDK, CDR2 SYGVNS, per germline. V was cut by 5 bases and J by 5 bases, with 18 bases left in between. CDR3 length: 15 residues. The CDR3 nucleotides are TGTGCCAGCAGTAACCCCGGGGGGGGAGAGTATGGCTACACCTTC. Protein sequence: CASSNPGGGEYGYTF.

V usage is TRBV11-3 and J usage is TRBJ2-3, with D maybe TRBD2 (6 bases). CDR1 SGHNT and CDR2 YENEEA come from the germline V gene. The CDR3 is 15 residues long. Trimming stripped 5 bases from V and 0 bases from J, with 12 bases between. The CDR3 nucleotides read TGTGCCAGCAGCCCCCTGGGGACTAGCACAGATACGCAGTATTTT. Its protein product is CASSPLGTSTDTQYF.

The chain uses TRBV6-6 and TRBJ2-1; 11 nucleotides match TRBD2. Germline assignment: CDR1 MNHNY and CDR2 SVGAGI (reference sequence). The CDR3 has 15 residues. The V gene end was trimmed by 7 bases and the J gene end by 7 bases; junction bases not matched to a gene: 9. The CDR3 here is CASNEIAGGRNEQFF. In DNA form, the CDR3 reads TGTGCCAGCAACGAAATAGCGGGGGGGCGGAATGAGCAGTTCTTC.

J is TRBJ2-7 and V is TRBV24-1; a weak D match, TRBD1 (6 bases). The germline CDR1 and CDR2 sequences are KGHDR and SFDVKD. The V end was cut by 3 bases, the J end by 5 bases, with 25 bases between. This CDR3 is 18 amino acids long. The CDR3 DNA sequence: TGTGCCACCAGTGATATAACACCGGGACACCTCGGGAAGGACGAGCAGTACTTC. This sequence encodes CATSDITPGHLGKDEQYF.

This sequence joins TRBV20-1 and TRBJ2-1; D is unresolved. This CDR3 is 12 amino acids long. V gave up 3 bases and J gave up 3 bases, with 6 bases separating them. Germline V gene sequence: CDR1 DFQATT, CDR2 SNEGSKA (reference sequence). This CDR3 reads CSASWGYNEQFF. The CDR3 region has the DNA TGCAGTGCTAGCTGGGGCTACAATGAGCAGTTCTTC.